These 6 T cell receptor beta chains share one sample of origin, sequenced in a study of T cells expressing NK-cell markers (TCRdb year 2020). The library relied on 5' RACE. The reads were generated on an Illumina HiSeq 2000. The reads underwent TCRdb reprocessing, giving one record for each CDR3 protein sequence and no DNA. The record for this sample contains just under 150,000 distinct CDR3 sequences. Clones ranked in the top ten supply 9.5% to 15% of the sample. Sequenced material: blood T cells: a sorted CD56 or NKG2C T cell subset, CD4+ or CD8+ T cells, or bulk PBMC T cells (not recorded which). All receptors derive from a man aged 18 to 30 in good health. Donor details come from another sample of the same person, matched by shared clones.

The rearrangement links TRBV6-2 or TRBV6-3 to TRBJ2-1; the TRBD2 assignment by TCRdb is unverifiable without DNA. The CDR3 extends over 14 amino acids. The V gene's germline CDR1 is MNHEY and CDR2 SVGEGT. The CDR3 region is CASTQLADYNEQFF.

CDR3: CASSPIQGQGNYGYTF. The chain links TRBV4-1 to TRBJ1-2; TCRdb's D gene call, TRBD1, goes unchecked for lack of DNA. This CDR3 spans 16 amino acids. Germline loops: CDR1 MGHRA, CDR2 YSYEKL.

The chain has TRBV12-3 or TRBV12-4 and TRBJ2-1; TCRdb picks TRBD2, but there is no DNA to check that call. CDR3 size: 14 residues. The CDR3 spells CASSLLADNNEQFF.

This CDR3 is CASSLAGQTNTEAFF. V gene TRBV5-1 combines with J gene TRBJ1-1; TCRdb reports TRBD1, a call that lacks DNA to check it against. The CDR3 length is 15 residues. Germline-derived CDR1 and CDR2 are SGHRS and YFSETQ.

This chain connects TRBV11-2 to TRBJ2-7; the D call from TCRdb, TRBD2, cannot be confirmed without DNA. The CDR3 length is 19 residues. The germline V gene encodes CDR1 SGHAT and CDR2 FQNNGV. The CDR3 here is CASSTGLGLAGPFEYEQYF.

V usage is TRBV20-1 and J usage is TRBJ1-2; there is no DNA to check the TCRdb D call of TRBD1. CDR3 length: 14 residues. CDR1 and CDR2 from the germline V gene are DFQATT and SNEGSKA (reference sequence). The CDR3 sequence is CSAPHGTGRNGYTF.